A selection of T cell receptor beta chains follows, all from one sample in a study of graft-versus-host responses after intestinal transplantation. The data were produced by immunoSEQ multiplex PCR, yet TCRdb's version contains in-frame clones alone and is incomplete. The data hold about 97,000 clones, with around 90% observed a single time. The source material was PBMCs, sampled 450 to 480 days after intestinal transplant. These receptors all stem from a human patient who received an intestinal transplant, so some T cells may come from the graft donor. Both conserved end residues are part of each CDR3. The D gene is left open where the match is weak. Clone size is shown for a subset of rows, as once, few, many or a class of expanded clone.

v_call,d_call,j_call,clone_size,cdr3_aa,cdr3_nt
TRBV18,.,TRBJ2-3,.,CASSGGSSSTDTQYF,TGTGCCAGCTCAGGCGGCAGCTCTAGCACAGATACGCAGTATTTT
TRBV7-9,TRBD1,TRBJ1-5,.,CASSIGTGGNQPQHF,TGTGCCAGCAGCATCGGGACAGGGGGCAATCAGCCCCAGCATTTT
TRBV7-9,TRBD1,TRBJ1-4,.,CASSARPGTVGEKLFF,TGTGCCAGCAGCGCTCGCCCCGGGACAGTTGGGGAAAAACTGTTTTTT
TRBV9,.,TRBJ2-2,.,CASSPRGDGNTGELFF,TGTGCCAGCAGCCCTAGGGGGGATGGGAACACCGGGGAGCTGTTTTTT
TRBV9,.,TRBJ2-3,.,CASSGRDSQYGTQYF,TGTGCCAGCAGCGGCCGGGACTCACAATACGGTACGCAGTATTTT
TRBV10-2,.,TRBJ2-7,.,CASMESNYEQYF,TGCGCCAGCATGGAGAGCAATTACGAGCAGTACTTC
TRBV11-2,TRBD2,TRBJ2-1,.,CASSLPGTSVNEQFF,TGTGCCAGCAGCTTACCCGGGACTAGTGTCAATGAGCAGTTCTTC
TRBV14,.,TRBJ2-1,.,CASSQDGTGTIYNEQFF,TGTGCCAGCAGCCAAGATGGTACTGGGACCATCTACAATGAGCAGTTCTTC
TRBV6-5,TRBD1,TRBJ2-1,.,CASSLDRGPSNEQFF,TGTGCCAGCAGTCTGGACAGGGGCCCCTCCAATGAGCAGTTCTTC
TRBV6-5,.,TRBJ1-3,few,CASTVGASGNTIYF,TGTGCCAGCACGGTCGGGGCTTCTGGAAACACCATATATTTT
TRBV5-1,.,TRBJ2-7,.,CASSLVGGSYEQYF,TGCGCCAGCAGCTTGGTCGGCGGCTCCTACGAGCAGTACTTC
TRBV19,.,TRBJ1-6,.,CASGRGVDYNSPLHF,TGTGCCAGTGGAAGGGGGGTTGACTATAATTCACCCCTCCACTTT
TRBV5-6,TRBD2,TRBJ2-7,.,CASSPAGSLEQYF,TGTGCCAGCAGCCCAGCGGGGTCGCTCGAGCAGTACTTC
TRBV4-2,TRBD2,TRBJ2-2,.,CASSRSAGGQGGELFF,TGTGCCAGCAGCCGCTCAGCGGGGGGCCAGGGCGGGGAGCTGTTTTTT
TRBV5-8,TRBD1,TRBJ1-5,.,CASSSRDRRMAQPQHF,TGTGCCAGCAGCTCCCGGGACAGAAGAATGGCTCAGCCCCAGCATTTT
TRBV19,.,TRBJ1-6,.,CASRPGTPLNSPLHF,TGTGCCAGTAGACCCGGGACCCCGTTAAATTCACCCCTCCACTTT
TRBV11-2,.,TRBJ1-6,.,CASSFSDSPLHF,TGTGCCAGCAGCTTCTCGGATTCACCCCTCCACTTT
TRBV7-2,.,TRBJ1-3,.,CASSRRQTSGNTIYF,TGTGCCAGCAGCCGCCGACAGACCTCTGGAAACACCATATATTTT
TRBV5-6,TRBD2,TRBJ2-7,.,CASRGLAGSEQYF,TGTGCCAGCAGGGGACTAGCGGGGTCCGAGCAGTACTTC
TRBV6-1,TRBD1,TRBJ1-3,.,CASSPRTGGRNTIYF,TGTGCCAGCAGTCCCAGGACAGGGGGAAGAAACACCATATATTTT
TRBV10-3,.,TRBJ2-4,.,CAISNPGAKNIQYF,TGTGCCATCAGTAATCCGGGAGCCAAAAACATTCAGTACTTC
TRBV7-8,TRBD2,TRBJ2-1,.,CASSLAGGEQFF,TGTGCCAGCAGCTTAGCGGGGGGGGAGCAGTTCTTC